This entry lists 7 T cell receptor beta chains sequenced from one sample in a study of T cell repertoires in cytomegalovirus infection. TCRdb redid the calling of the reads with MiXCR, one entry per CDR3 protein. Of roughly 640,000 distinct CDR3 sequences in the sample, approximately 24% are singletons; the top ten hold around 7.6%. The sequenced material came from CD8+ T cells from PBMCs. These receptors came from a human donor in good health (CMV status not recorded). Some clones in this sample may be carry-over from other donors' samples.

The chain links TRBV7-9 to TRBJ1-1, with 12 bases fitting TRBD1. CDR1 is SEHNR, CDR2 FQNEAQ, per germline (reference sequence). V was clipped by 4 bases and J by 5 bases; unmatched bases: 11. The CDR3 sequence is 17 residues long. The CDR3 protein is CASSSGGTGGAGTEAFF. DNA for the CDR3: TGTGCCAGCAGCTCAGGAGGGACAGGGGGCGCGGGGACTGAAGCTTTCTTT.

The CDR3 DNA sequence: TGTGCCAGCAGTTCAGGACTAGCGGGGTTCCCTGGGGCCAACGTCCTGACTTTC. Protein product: CASSSGLAGFPGANVLTF. The gene calls are TRBV28 and TRBJ2-6, with TRBD2 matching 12 bases. The V and J ends lost 4 bases and 2 bases, in that order; junction bases with no gene match: 6. CDR3 length: 18 amino acids. The germline CDR1 and CDR2 sequences are MDHEN and SYDVKM.

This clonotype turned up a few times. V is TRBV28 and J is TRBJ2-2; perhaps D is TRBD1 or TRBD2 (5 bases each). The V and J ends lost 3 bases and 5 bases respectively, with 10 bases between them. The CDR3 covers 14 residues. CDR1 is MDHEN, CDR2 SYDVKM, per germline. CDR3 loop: CASSFYEGTGELFF. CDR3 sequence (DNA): TGTGCCAGCAGTTTTTACGAGGGGACCGGGGAGCTGTTTTTT.

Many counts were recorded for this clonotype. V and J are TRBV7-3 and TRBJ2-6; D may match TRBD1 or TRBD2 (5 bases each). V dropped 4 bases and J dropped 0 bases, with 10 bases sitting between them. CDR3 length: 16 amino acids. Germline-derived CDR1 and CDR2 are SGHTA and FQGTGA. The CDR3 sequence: CASSSEGNSGANVLTF. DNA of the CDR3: TGTGCCAGCAGCTCAGAGGGGAACTCTGGGGCCAACGTCCTGACTTTC.

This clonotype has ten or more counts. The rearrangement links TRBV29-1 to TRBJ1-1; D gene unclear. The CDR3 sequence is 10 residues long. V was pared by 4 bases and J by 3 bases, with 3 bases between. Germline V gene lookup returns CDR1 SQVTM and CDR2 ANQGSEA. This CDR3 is CSVGDTEAFF. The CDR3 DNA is TGCAGCGTTGGGGACACTGAAGCTTTCTTT.

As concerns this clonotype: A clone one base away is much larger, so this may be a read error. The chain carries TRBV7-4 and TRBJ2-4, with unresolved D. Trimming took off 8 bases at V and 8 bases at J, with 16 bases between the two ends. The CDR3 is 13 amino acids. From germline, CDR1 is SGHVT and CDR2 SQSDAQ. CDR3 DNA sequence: TGTGCCAGCGGCCCAGTAGGCAGAGACATTCAGTACTTC. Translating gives CASGPVGRDIQYF.

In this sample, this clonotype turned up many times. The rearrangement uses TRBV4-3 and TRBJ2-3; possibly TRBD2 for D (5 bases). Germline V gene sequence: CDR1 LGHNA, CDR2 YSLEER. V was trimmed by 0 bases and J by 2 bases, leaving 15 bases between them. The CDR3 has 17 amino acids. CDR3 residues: CASSQDSAGLSTDTQYF. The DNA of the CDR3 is TGCGCCAGCAGCCAAGATTCTGCAGGACTCTCCACAGATACGCAGTATTTT.